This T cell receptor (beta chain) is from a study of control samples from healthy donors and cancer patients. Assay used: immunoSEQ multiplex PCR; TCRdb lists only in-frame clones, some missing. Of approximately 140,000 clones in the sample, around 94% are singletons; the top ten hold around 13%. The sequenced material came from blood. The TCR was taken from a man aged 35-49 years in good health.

CDR3 protein: CASSLWWNSPLHF. CDR3 nucleotide sequence: TGTGCCAGCAGCTTATGGTGGAATTCACCCCTCCACTTT. The rearrangement joins TRBV7-3 to TRBJ1-6; no clear D. The germline gives CDR1 SGHTA, CDR2 FQGTGA. Trimming removed 2 bases at V and 7 bases at J, with 6 bases between. CDR3 size: 13 residues.